The 8 T cell receptor beta chains below all came from one sample that was sequenced in a study of technical replicates of blood from several donors. Profiling relied on immunoSEQ multiplex PCR, and the TCRdb table lists in-frame clones only, not all of them. The sample holds 60,000 or so clones, around 97% seen once. The sequencing input was T cells isolated from PBMCs. The receptors shown here come from a human donor in good health.

The chain combines TRBV5-8 with TRBJ1-2; TRBD1 matches at 9 bases. After removal of 3 bases from V and 5 bases from J, the junction contained 8 bases not matched to a gene. CDR1 and CDR2 from the germline V gene are SGHTS and YDEGEE. CDR3 length: 15 amino acids. CDR3 coding DNA: TGTGCCAGCAGCTCCCCCCGGACAGGGGAATATGGCTACACCTTC. It translates to CASSSPRTGEYGYTF.

The chain employs TRBV11-2 and TRBJ1-3, with TRBD1 as a possible D gene (6 bases). This CDR3 is 15 amino acids long. V lost 6 bases, J lost 3 bases, and 15 bases lay in between. CDR1 is SGHAT and CDR2 is FQNNGV in the germline V gene. CDR3 region: CASSFGGGNGNTIYF. DNA of the CDR3: TGTGCCAGCAGTTTTGGGGGGGGCAATGGAAACACCATATATTTT. The full variable domain, its missing parts supplied by reference TRBV11-2 and TRBJ1-3, is EAGVAQSPRYKIIEKRQSVAFWCNPISGHATLYWYQQILGQGPKLLIQFQNNGVVDDSQLPKDRFSAERLKGVDSTLKIQPAKLEDSAVYLCASSFGGGNGNTIYFGEGSWLTVV.

The gene calls are TRBV6-1 and TRBJ2-1; D gene unclear. The CDR3 spans 10 residues. The germline V gene has CDR1 MNHNS and CDR2 SASEGT. Trimming took 8 bases from V and 9 from J, leaving 8 bases between them. The CDR3 DNA sequence: TGTGCCAGCGCGGCGCGTGAGCAGTTCTTC. Amino acid sequence: CASAAREQFF.

V gene TRBV6-5 combines with J gene TRBJ2-1, with 8 bases matching TRBD2. This CDR3 comprises 16 residues. Germline trimming cut 0 bases from V and 8 bases from J; bases unmatched to any gene: 9. Per germline, CDR1 MNHEY and CDR2 SVGAGI. The CDR3 region is CASSYSQGSGVDEQFF. The CDR3 nucleotides read TGTGCCAGCAGTTACTCCCAGGGTAGCGGGGTAGATGAGCAGTTCTTC.

The CDR3, as DNA: TGTGCCGCCGAGGGGGACAGGGACGTATACAATGAGCAGTTCTTC. It yields the protein CAAEGDRDVYNEQFF. This chain links TRBV6-1 with TRBJ2-1; 9 bases are a match to TRBD1. The CDR3 runs 15 residues. J lost 4 bases, V lost 11 bases, and 12 bases had no gene match. Germline-derived CDR1 and CDR2 are MNHNS and SASEGT.

This clone came up a few times. The chain couples TRBV5-1 to TRBJ1-4; 8 nucleotides match TRBD1. The CDR3 covers 14 residues. Germline V gives CDR1 SGHRS, CDR2 YFSETQ. V lost 4 bases, J lost 10 bases, and 9 bases stayed unmatched. In DNA form, the CDR3 reads TGCGCCAGCAGCGAGGACAGGGCTAACGGAAAACTGTTTTTT. Protein: CASSEDRANGKLFF.

This clone has only one observation. The V gene is TRBV19, the J gene TRBJ1-1; TRBD1 agrees at 7 bases. Germline lookup yields CDR1 LNHDA and CDR2 SQIVND (reference sequence). The CDR3 has 14 residues. V shed 7 bases, J shed 10 bases, and the junction held 15 bases outside the gene matches. This CDR3 reads CASIIQGSGGGAFF. In DNA, the CDR3 is TGTGCCAGTATCATACAGGGGTCTGGAGGAGGAGCTTTCTTT.

The J gene is TRBJ1-2, the V gene TRBV4-1; the match to TRBD1 covers 12 bases. The CDR3 runs 20 residues. The germline V gene has CDR1 MGHRA and CDR2 YSYEKL. After removal of 0 bases from V and 2 bases from J, the junction contained 13 bases not matched to a gene. Here the CDR3 reads CASSQDLLRDRGLGNYGYTF. DNA for the CDR3: TGCGCCAGCAGCCAAGATCTACTCCGGGACAGGGGGCTGGGAAACTATGGCTACACCTTC.